This T cell receptor (beta chain) was recovered during a study of beta chain features in type 1 diabetes. Study-wide findings and caveats: Type 1 diabetes patients had moderately but significantly shorter TCRB CDR3s in all four CD4+ subsets.

As every portion of the isolated RNA was reverse transcribed, the sequencing read expressed TCRB transcripts. TCRdb keeps only in-frame clones here, not all; method: immunoSEQ multiplex PCR. The sample contains some 250,000 clones, 11% to 15% of which appear only once. On this clone itself: Its antigen is unknown.

V lost 1 base to trimming and J lost 6 bases, with 10 bases between them. Germline CDR1 SGHRS, CDR2 YFSETQ. The CDR3 sequence is 14 residues long. V gene TRBV5-1 combines with J gene TRBJ2-2, with TRBD1 as a possible D gene (6 bases). The specimen was naive CD4+ T cells from blood. The TCR was taken from a man aged 25 to 40 with type 1 diabetes. This chain's CDR3 is CASSLNRASGELFF. The DNA of the CDR3 is TGCGCCAGCAGCTTGAACAGGGCGTCCGGGGAGCTGTTTTTT.